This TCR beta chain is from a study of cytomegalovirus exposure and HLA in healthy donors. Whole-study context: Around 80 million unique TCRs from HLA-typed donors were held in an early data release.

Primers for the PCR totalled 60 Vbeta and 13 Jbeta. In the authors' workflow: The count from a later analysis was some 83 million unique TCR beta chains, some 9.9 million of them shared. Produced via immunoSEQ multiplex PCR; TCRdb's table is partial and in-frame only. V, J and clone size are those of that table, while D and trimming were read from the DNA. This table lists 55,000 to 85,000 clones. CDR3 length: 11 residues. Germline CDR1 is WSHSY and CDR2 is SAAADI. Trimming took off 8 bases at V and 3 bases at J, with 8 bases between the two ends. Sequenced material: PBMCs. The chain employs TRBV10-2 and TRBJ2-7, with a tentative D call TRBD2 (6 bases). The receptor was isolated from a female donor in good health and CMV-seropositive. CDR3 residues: CASGTGYEQYF. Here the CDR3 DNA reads TGCGCCAGCGGGACTGGCTACGAGCAGTACTTC.